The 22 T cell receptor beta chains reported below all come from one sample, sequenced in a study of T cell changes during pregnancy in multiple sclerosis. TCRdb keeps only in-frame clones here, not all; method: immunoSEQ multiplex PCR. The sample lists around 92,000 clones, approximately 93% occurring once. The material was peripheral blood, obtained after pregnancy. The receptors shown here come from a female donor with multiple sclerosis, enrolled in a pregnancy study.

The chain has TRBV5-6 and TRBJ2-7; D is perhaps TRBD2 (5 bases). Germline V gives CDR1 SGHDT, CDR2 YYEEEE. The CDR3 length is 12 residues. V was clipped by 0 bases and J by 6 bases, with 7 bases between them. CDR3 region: CASSLGGFEQYF. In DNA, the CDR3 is TGTGCCAGCAGCTTGGGAGGGTTCGAGCAGTACTTC. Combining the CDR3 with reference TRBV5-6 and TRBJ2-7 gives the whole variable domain DAGVTQSPTHLIKTRGQQVTLRCSPKSGHDTVSWYQQALGQGPQFIFQYYEEEERQRGNFPDRFSGHQFPNYSSELNVNALLLGDSALYLCASSLGGFEQYFGPGTRLTVT.

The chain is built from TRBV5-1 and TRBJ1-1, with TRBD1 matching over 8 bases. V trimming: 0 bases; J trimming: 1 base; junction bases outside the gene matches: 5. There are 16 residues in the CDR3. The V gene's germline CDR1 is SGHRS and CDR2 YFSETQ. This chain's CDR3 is CASSLAAGGANTEAFF. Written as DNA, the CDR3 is TGCGCCAGCAGCTTGGCGGCAGGGGGCGCGAACACTGAAGCTTTCTTT.

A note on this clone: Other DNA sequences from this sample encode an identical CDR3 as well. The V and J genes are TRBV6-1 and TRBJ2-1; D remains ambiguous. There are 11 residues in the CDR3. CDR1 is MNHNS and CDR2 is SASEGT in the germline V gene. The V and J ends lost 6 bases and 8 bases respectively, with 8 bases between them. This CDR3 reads CASSYLDEQFF. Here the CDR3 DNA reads TGTGCCAGCAGCTACCTGGATGAGCAGTTCTTC.

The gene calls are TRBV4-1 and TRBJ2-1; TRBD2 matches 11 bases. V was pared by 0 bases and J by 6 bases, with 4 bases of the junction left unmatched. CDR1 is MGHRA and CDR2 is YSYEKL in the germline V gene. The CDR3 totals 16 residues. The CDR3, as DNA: TGCGCCAGCAGCCAAGATCAAACTAGCGGGAGCAATGAGCAGTTCTTC. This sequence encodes CASSQDQTSGSNEQFF.

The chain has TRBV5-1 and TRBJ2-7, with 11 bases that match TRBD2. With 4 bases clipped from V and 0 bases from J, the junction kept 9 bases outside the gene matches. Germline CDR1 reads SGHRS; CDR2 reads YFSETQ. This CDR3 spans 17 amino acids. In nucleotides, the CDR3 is TGCGCCAGCAGCCCACCGACTAGCGGGATCACCTCCTACGAGCAGTACTTC. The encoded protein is CASSPPTSGITSYEQYF.

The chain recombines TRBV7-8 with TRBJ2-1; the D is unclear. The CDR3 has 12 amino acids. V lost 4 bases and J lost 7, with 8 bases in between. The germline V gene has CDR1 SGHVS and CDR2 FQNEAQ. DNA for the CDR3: TGTGCCAGCAGCTCCCGGGTAAATGAGCAGTTCTTC. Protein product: CASSSRVNEQFF.

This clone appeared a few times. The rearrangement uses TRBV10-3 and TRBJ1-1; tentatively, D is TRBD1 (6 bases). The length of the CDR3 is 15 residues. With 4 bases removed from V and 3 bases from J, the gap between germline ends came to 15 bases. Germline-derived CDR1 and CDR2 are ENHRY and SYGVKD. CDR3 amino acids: CAISGRQAADTEAFF. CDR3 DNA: TGTGCCATCAGTGGAAGACAGGCGGCGGACACTGAAGCTTTCTTT.

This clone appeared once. This chain's CDR3 is CASRTSGYNEQFF. The CDR3 DNA reads as TGTGCCAGTAGGACTAGCGGCTACAATGAGCAGTTCTTC. The genes are TRBV19 and TRBJ2-1; 9 nucleotides align to TRBD2. V lost 6 bases to trimming and J lost 3 bases; unmatched junction nucleotides: 0. This CDR3 region has 13 residues. Germline V gene sequence: CDR1 LNHDA, CDR2 SQIVND (reference sequence). Drawing the rest from reference TRBV19 and TRBJ2-1, the complete variable domain is DGGITQSPKYLFRKEGQNVTLSCEQNLNHDAMYWYRQDPGQGLRLIYYSQIVNDFQKGDIAEGYSVSREKKESFPLTVTSAQKNPTAFYLCASRTSGYNEQFFGPGTRLTVL.

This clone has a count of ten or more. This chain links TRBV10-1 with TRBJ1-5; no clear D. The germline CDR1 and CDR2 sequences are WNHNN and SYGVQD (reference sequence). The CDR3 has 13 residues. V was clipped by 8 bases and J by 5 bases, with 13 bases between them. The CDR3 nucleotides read TGCGCCAGCTCCATCGGGAACGATCAGCCCCAGCATTTT. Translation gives CASSIGNDQPQHF.

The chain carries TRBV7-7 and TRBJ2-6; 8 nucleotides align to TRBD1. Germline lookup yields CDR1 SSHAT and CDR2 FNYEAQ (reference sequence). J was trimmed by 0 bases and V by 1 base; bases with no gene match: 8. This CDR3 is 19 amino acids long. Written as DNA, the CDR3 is TGTGCCAGCAGCTTAGACCAGCAGGGGGCGTACTCTGGGGCCAACGTCCTGACTTTC. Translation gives CASSLDQQGAYSGANVLTF.

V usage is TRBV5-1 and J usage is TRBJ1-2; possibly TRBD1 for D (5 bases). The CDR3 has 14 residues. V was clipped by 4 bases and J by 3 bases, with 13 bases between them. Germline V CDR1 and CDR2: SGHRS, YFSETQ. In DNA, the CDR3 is TGCGCCAGCAGCCCGGCGGCAGGGCACTATGGCTACACCTTC. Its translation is CASSPAAGHYGYTF.

Here the CDR3 DNA reads TGCGCCAGCAGCTTGCCTCCCCTAGCGGGCACTAGCTCCTACGAGCAGTACTTC. This sequence encodes CASSLPPLAGTSSYEQYF. This rearrangement joins TRBV5-1 to TRBJ2-7, with 8 nucleotides matching TRBD2. This CDR3 comprises 18 residues. Per the germline V gene, CDR1 is SGHRS and CDR2 is YFSETQ. J lost 0 bases, V lost 1 base, and 12 bases had no gene match. Full variable domain (outside the CDR3, taken from reference TRBV5-1 and TRBJ2-7): KAGVTQTPRYLIKTRGQQVTLSCSPISGHRSVSWYQQTPGQGLQFLFEYFSETQRNKGNFPGRFSGRQFSNSRSEMNVSTLELGDSALYLCASSLPPLAGTSSYEQYFGPGTRLTVT.

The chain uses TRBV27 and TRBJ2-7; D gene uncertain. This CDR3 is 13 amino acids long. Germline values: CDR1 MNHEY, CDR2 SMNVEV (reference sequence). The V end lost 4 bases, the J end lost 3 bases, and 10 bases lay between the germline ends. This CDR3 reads CASSSLNSYEQYF. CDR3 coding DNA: TGTGCCAGCAGTTCCCTAAACAGCTACGAGCAGTACTTC.

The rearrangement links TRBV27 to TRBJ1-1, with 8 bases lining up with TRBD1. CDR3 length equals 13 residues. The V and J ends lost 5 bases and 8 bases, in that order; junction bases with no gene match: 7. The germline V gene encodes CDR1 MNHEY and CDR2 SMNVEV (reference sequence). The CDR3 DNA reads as TGTGCCAGCAGTCCGACCGGGGACAGGGAAGCTTTCTTT. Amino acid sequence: CASSPTGDREAFF.

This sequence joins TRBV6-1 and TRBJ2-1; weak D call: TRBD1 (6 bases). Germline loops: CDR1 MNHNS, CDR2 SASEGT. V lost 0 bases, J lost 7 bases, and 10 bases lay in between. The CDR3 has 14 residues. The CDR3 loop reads CASSEAGGRNEQFF. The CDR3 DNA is TGTGCCAGCAGTGAAGCTGGGGGCCGGAATGAGCAGTTCTTC.

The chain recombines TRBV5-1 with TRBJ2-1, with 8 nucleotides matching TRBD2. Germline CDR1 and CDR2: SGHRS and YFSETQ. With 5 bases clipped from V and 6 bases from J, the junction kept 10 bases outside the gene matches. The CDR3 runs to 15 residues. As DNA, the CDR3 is TGCGCCAGCAGAACTAGCGGAGGTCCCAGCAATGAGCAGTTCTTC. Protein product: CASRTSGGPSNEQFF.

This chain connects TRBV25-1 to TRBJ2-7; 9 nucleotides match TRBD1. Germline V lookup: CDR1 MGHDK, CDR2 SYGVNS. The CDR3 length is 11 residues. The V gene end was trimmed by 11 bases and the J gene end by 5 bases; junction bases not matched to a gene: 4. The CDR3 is CAPGTGNEQYF. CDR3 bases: TGTGCCCCCGGGACAGGGAACGAGCAGTACTTC.

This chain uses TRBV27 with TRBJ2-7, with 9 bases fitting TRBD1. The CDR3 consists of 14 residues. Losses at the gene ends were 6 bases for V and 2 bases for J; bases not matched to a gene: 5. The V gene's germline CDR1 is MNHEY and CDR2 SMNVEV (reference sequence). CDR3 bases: TGTGCCAGCAGAACCGGGACAGGGACCTACGAGCAGTACTTC. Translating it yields CASRTGTGTYEQYF.

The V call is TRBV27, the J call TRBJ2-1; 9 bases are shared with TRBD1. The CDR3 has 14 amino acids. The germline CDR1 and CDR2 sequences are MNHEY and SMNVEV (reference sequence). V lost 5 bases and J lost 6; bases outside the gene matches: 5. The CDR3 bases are TGTGCCAGCAGTGTGGACAGGGGACTCAATGAGCAGTTCTTC. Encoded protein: CASSVDRGLNEQFF.

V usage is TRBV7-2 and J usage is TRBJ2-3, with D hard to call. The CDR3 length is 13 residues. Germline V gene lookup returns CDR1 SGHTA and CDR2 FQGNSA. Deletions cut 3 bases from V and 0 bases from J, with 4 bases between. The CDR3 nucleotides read TGTGCCAGCAGCTTCTCTAGCACAGATACGCAGTATTTT. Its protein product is CASSFSSTDTQYF.

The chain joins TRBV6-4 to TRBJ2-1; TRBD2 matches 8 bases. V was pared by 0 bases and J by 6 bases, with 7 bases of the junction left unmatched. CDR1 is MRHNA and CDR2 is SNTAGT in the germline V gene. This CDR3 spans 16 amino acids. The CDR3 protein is CASSDSGREGVNEQFF. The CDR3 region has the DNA TGTGCCAGCAGTGACTCGGGACGGGAGGGGGTCAATGAGCAGTTCTTC.

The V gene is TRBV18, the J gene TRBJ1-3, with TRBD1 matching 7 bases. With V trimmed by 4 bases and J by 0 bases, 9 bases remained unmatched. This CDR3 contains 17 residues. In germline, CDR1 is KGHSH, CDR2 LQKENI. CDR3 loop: CASSQLPTGTSGNTIYF. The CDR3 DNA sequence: TGTGCCAGCTCACAACTACCGACAGGGACCTCTGGAAACACCATATATTTT.